This entry is about one TCR beta chain. Its antigen is still unknown. The data originate from a study of cytomegalovirus exposure and HLA in healthy donors. Findings of the study overall: Most TCRs appeared rarely, but some public TCRs recurred in many donors.

The primer mix had 60 Vbeta and 13 Jbeta primers. The method was immunoSEQ multiplex PCR; TCRdb's version includes in-frame clones alone and lacks a portion of them. Its table records some 47,000 clones. This TCR came from a woman in her forties in good health and CMV-seronegative. The sample consisted of PBMCs.

CDR3 in amino acids: CSAGTLYEQYF. As DNA, the CDR3 is TGCAGTGCCGGTACCTTGTACGAGCAGTACTTC. This rearrangement joins TRBV20-1 to TRBJ2-7; D gene uncertain. This CDR3 comprises 11 residues. The V gene's germline CDR1 is DFQATT and CDR2 SNEGSKA (reference sequence). Trimming removed 6 bases at V and 4 bases at J, with 10 bases between.